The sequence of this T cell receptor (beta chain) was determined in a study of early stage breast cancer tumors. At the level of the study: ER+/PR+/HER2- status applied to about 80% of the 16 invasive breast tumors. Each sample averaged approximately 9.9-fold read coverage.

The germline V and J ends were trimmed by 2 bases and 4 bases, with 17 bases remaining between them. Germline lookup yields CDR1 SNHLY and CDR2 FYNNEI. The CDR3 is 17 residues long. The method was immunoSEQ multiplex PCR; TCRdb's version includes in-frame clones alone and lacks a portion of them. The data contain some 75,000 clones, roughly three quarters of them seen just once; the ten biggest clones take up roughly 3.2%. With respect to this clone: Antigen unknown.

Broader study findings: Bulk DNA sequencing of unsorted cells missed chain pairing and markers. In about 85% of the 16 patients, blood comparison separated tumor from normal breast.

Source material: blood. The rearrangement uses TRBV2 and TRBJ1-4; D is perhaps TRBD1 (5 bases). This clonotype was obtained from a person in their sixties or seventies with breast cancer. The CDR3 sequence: CASSEFGGRGSNEKLFF. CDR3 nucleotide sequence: TGTGCCAGCAGTGAATTCGGAGGAAGGGGAAGTAATGAAAAACTGTTTTTT. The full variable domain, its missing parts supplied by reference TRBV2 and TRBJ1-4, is EPEVTQTPSHQVTQMGQEVILRCVPISNHLYFYWYRQILGQKVEFLVSFYNNEISEKSEIFDDQFSVERPDGSNFTLKIRSTKLEDSAMYFCASSEFGGRGSNEKLFFGSGTQLSVL.